These T cell receptor beta chains were read from a single sample in a study of T cell responses to AZD1222 COVID-19 vaccine. Sequenced by immunoSEQ multiplex PCR; TCRdb stores in-frame clones only, minus some. The repertoire includes tens of thousands of clones, 70% to 90% of them detected once, and about 13% sits in the top ten. The source was peripheral blood, collected on day 0 of AZD1222 vaccination. These receptors all come from an adult in good health. Each CDR3 is given with its conserved first and last residue. D genes are given only for firm matches. A row's size may be missing; if present it is once, few, many or a size class.

clone size	D gene	V gene	J gene	CDR3 DNA	CDR3 protein
NA	NA	TRBV6-5	TRBJ1-2	TGTGCCAGCAGTTTTGGGGGGATTGGCTATGGCTACACCTTC	CASSFGGIGYGYTF
once	TRBD1	TRBV30	TRBJ1-1	TGTGCCTCCCACAGGGGCATGAACACTGAAGCTTTCTTT	CASHRGMNTEAFF
NA	NA	TRBV6-5	TRBJ1-2	TGTGCCAGCAGTTACAGCAGGGGTGAGGATGGCTACACCTTC	CASSYSRGEDGYTF
NA	NA	TRBV3-1/TRBV3-2	TRBJ1-2	TGTGCCAGCAGCCAAGTGGCAGTATATGGCTACACCTTC	CASSQVAVYGYTF
NA	TRBD1	TRBV13	TRBJ2-7	TGTGCCAGCAGCCAGACAGGGGGCCTTTCCTACGAGCAGTACTTC	CASSQTGGLSYEQYF
NA	NA	TRBV15	TRBJ1-4	TGTGCCACCAGCAGAGATATAATTTCGGCAGGGGAAGCAAAACTGTTTTTT	CATSRDIISAGEAKLFF
NA	NA	TRBV3-1/TRBV3-2	TRBJ1-6	TGTGCCAGCAGCTACGGACAGTCGAGCTCCTATAATTCACCCCTCCACTTT	CASSYGQSSSYNSPLHF
NA	TRBD1	TRBV29-1	TRBJ1-4	TGCAGCGCAAGGACAGGGTCTCATGAAAAACTGTTTTTT	CSARTGSHEKLFF
NA	NA	TRBV19	TRBJ1-2	TGTGCCAGTAGTCCCTCGGGGACCGCTCTGCTGAGGTATGGCTACACCTTC	CASSPSGTALLRYGYTF
NA	TRBD1	TRBV2	TRBJ1-2	TGTGCCAGCATTCAATCAGGGGGATATGGCTACACCTTC	CASIQSGGYGYTF
NA	NA	TRBV19	TRBJ1-5	TGTGCCAGTAGGGTTACAGTTTCTCAGCCCCAGCATTTT	CASRVTVSQPQHF
NA	TRBD2	TRBV28	TRBJ2-1	TGTGCCAGCAGTTTAGGGACTACGGATGAGCAGTTCTTC	CASSLGTTDEQFF
NA	TRBD1	TRBV7-2	TRBJ2-7	TGTGCCAGCAGCGTTGACAGGACAGGGTTATCCTACGAGCAGTACTTC	CASSVDRTGLSYEQYF
NA	TRBD2	TRBV10-1	TRBJ2-3	TGCGCCAGCAGTGAGCCACTCCTAGCGGGGGCTGGAGATACGCAGTATTTT	CASSEPLLAGAGDTQYF
NA	NA	TRBV3-1/TRBV3-2	TRBJ2-7	TGTGCCAGCAGCCAAGCCGGGGCCTACGAGCAGTACTTC	CASSQAGAYEQYF
NA	NA	TRBV5-4	TRBJ1-1	TGTGCCAGCAGCTTGCTTGTAGACACTGAAGCTTTCTTT	CASSLLVDTEAFF
NA	NA	TRBV19	TRBJ1-1	TGTGCCAGTAGTACCCGACCTGGAGCTTTCTTT	CASSTRPGAFF
NA	TRBD1	TRBV9	TRBJ1-2	TGTGCCAGCAGCGTAGTATCCCGACAGGGGCTCTCTGGCTACACCTTC	CASSVVSRQGLSGYTF
NA	TRBD1	TRBV5-5	TRBJ1-3	TGTGCCAGCAGCTTGGGGACAGGGCAAGGAAACACCATATATTTT	CASSLGTGQGNTIYF
NA	NA	TRBV6-1	TRBJ2-3	TGTGCCAGCAGTGGGGTGGCAGGGCGAGGTTCAGATACGCAGTATTTT	CASSGVAGRGSDTQYF
NA	NA	TRBV20-1	TRBJ1-1	TGCAGTCCCCAGGGTTGGGAAGCTTTCTTT	CSPQGWEAFF
NA	NA	TRBV30	TRBJ2-3	TGTGCCTGGAGGGCCAGGGGCACAGATACGCAGTATTTT	CAWRARGTDTQYF
NA	NA	TRBV6-2/TRBV6-3	TRBJ1-1	TGTGCCAGCAGTGGCCGGAACACTGAAGCTTTCTTT	CASSGRNTEAFF
NA	NA	TRBV5-5	TRBJ1-1	TGTGCCAGCAGCGCGCGACCAATCAGGGACGGGAACACTGAAGCTTTCTTT	CASSARPIRDGNTEAFF
NA	TRBD1	TRBV5-1	TRBJ2-7	TGCGCCAGCAGCTTGGGGCAGGGGGCTTTTTACGAGCAGTACTTC	CASSLGQGAFYEQYF
few	TRBD1	TRBV14	TRBJ1-2	TGTGCCAGCAGCCTCGGGACAGGGGTTACTAACTATGGCTACACCTTC	CASSLGTGVTNYGYTF
NA	NA	TRBV7-2	TRBJ1-4	TGTGCCAGCAGCTTGATGGTTTGGGAAAAACTGTTTTTT	CASSLMVWEKLFF